This TCR beta chain came from a study of cytomegalovirus exposure and HLA in healthy donors. Points from the study as a whole: Exclusion as indistinguishable affected some V segments, including TRBV6-2 and TRBV6-3.

The PCR employed 60 Vbeta primers together with 13 Jbeta primers. The assay was immunoSEQ multiplex PCR, and TCRdb's table has in-frame clones only and misses some. Of about 130,000 clones listed, more than 70% are singletons. Everyone who donated was a healthy bone marrow donor. Germline V gives CDR1 LNHNV, CDR2 YYDKDF (reference sequence). The CDR3 totals 14 residues. Trimming took 6 bases from V and 0 from J, leaving 11 bases between them. As to this clone: Its antigen remains unidentified.

The sample comprised PBMCs. The receptor comes from a man aged 25 to 40 in good health and CMV-seronegative. This chain links TRBV15 with TRBJ1-2, with D hard to call. CDR3 in DNA: TGTGCCACCAGTGAAGATACAGCTAACTATGGCTACACCTTC. Translated, it gives CATSEDTANYGYTF.